This is a list of T cell receptor beta chains from one sample in a study of blood T cell repertoires in COVID-19. The assay was immunoSEQ multiplex PCR, and TCRdb's table has in-frame clones only and misses some. The sample holds roughly 160,000 clones; about 87% are singletons and the top ten take 2.5%. The sequencing sample was made of peripheral blood. These receptor sequences come from a woman aged 80 or older with COVID-19, enrolled during active disease. The CDR3 runs from the conserved cysteine through the conserved F or W. A D gene is named only where the DNA matches it firmly. Not every row has a clone size; where given, it reads once, few, many or a size class.

clone size,J gene,D gene,V gene,CDR3 protein,CDR3 DNA
NA,TRBJ2-1,TRBD2,TRBV5-1,CASSWGLARGNEQFF,TGCGCCAGCAGCTGGGGACTAGCGAGAGGGAATGAGCAGTTCTTC
NA,TRBJ2-1,TRBD2,TRBV7-6,CASSLTGGSSYNEQFF,TGTGCCAGCAGCTTAACGGGCGGGAGCTCCTACAATGAGCAGTTCTTC
NA,TRBJ1-3,TRBD1,TRBV9,CASSVGGGQGFPNTIYF,TGTGCCAGCAGCGTAGGGGGGGGACAGGGTTTCCCAAACACCATATATTTT
NA,TRBJ2-7,TRBD2,TRBV9,CASSRLAGENYEQYF,TGTGCCAGCAGCCGTTTAGCGGGAGAGAACTACGAGCAGTACTTC
NA,TRBJ1-6,NA,TRBV10-1,CASSCIEAPRSPLHF,TGCGCCAGCAGTTGCATTGAGGCCCCCAGATCACCCCTCCACTTT
NA,TRBJ1-4,NA,TRBV7-2,CASSSPWHEKLFF,TGTGCCAGCAGCTCTCCTTGGCATGAAAAACTGTTTTTT
once,TRBJ2-5,TRBD1,TRBV11-2,CASSRAGGLETQYF,TGTGCCAGCAGCAGAGCAGGGGGCTTGGAGACCCAGTACTTC
few,TRBJ1-2,NA,TRBV12-3/TRBV12-4,CASTLSNYGYTF,TGTGCCAGCACTCTAAGCAACTATGGCTACACCTTC
few,TRBJ1-1,TRBD1,TRBV7-9,CASSLVQGRNTEAFF,TGTGCCAGCAGCTTAGTACAGGGGAGGAACACTGAAGCTTTCTTT
NA,TRBJ1-5,TRBD1,TRBV6-5,CASRRQGADNQPQHF,TGTGCCAGCAGAAGACAGGGGGCCGACAATCAGCCCCAGCATTTT
NA,TRBJ1-1,NA,TRBV6-5,CASSYSRGNTEAFF,TGTGCCAGCAGTTACTCCAGGGGGAACACTGAAGCTTTCTTT
NA,TRBJ1-5,TRBD1,TRBV25-1,CAAKEGDRSIGQPQHF,TGTGCCGCGAAAGAAGGGGACAGGTCAATAGGTCAGCCCCAGCATTTT
NA,TRBJ2-1,TRBD2,TRBV27,CASSLRFGREGPRDNEQFF,TGTGCCAGCAGTTTACGCTTCGGGCGGGAGGGCCCTCGCGACAATGAGCAGTTCTTC
few,TRBJ2-2,TRBD1,TRBV28,CASRPGTGGANTGELFF,TGTGCCAGCAGACCCGGGACAGGGGGCGCGAACACCGGGGAGCTGTTTTTT
NA,TRBJ2-3,NA,TRBV19,CASSNGLDTDTQYF,TGTGCCAGTAGTAACGGACTCGACACAGATACGCAGTATTTT
NA,TRBJ2-1,TRBD2,TRBV15,CATSRESTSGIRQFF,TGTGCCACCAGCAGAGAATCCACTAGCGGGATCCGGCAGTTCTTC
few,TRBJ1-6,NA,TRBV6-1,CASTSLGVGPLPLHF,TGTGCCAGCACATCCCTCGGGGTTGGGCCTTTACCCCTCCACTTT
once,TRBJ1-2,NA,TRBV4-3,CASSQGDFHGYTF,TGCGCCAGCAGCCAAGGGGACTTCCATGGCTACACCTTC
NA,TRBJ1-1,TRBD1,TRBV11-2,CASSTRDRGPEVAFF,TGTGCCAGCAGCACCCGGGACAGGGGGCCGGAGGTTGCTTTCTTT
NA,TRBJ1-5,NA,TRBV6-2/TRBV6-3,CASSSLQPSRGGNQPQHF,TGTGCCAGCAGCTCACTCCAGCCATCCCGGGGAGGCAATCAGCCCCAGCATTTT
NA,TRBJ2-5,NA,TRBV29-1,CSVEDSQETQYF,TGCAGCGTTGAGGACAGTCAAGAGACCCAGTACTTC
NA,TRBJ2-1,NA,TRBV3-1/TRBV3-2,CASGGPGGIKNEQFF,TGTGCCAGCGGGGGACCTGGCGGGATCAAGAATGAGCAGTTCTTC
NA,TRBJ1-5,TRBD1,TRBV5-6,CASSLGQGGNQPQHF,TGTGCCAGCAGCTTGGGACAGGGGGGCAATCAGCCCCAGCATTTT
NA,TRBJ1-2,NA,TRBV5-1,CASSLGHDNYGYTF,TGCGCCAGCAGCTTGGGGCATGATAACTATGGCTACACCTTC
NA,TRBJ2-3,TRBD2,TRBV5-1,CASRLSGPSTDTQYF,TGCGCCAGCAGACTTAGCGGGCCTAGCACAGATACGCAGTATTTT
NA,TRBJ2-1,NA,TRBV19,CASSRTIYNEQFF,TGTGCCAGTAGTAGGACTATCTACAATGAGCAGTTCTTC
NA,TRBJ2-2,NA,TRBV9,CASRLTSNTGELFF,TGTGCCAGCCGCCTAACTAGCAACACCGGGGAGCTGTTTTTT
NA,TRBJ2-5,NA,TRBV5-5,CASSLYIGQPGGQETQYF,TGTGCCAGCAGCTTGTATATCGGACAGCCGGGGGGTCAAGAGACCCAGTACTTC
NA,TRBJ1-6,TRBD1,TRBV6-5,CASTPRTGHNSPLHF,TGTGCCAGCACCCCGAGGACAGGGCATAATTCACCCCTCCACTTT
few,TRBJ1-5,NA,TRBV15,CATAQGSNQPQHF,TGTGCCACCGCCCAGGGGAGCAATCAGCCCCAGCATTTT
NA,TRBJ2-7,TRBD1,TRBV6-6,CASSQLGQGSNEQYF,TGTGCCAGCAGTCAGCTGGGACAGGGGTCCAACGAGCAGTACTTC
NA,TRBJ2-2,TRBD1,TRBV18,CASSWGQGNTGELFF,TGTGCCAGCTCATGGGGACAGGGAAACACCGGGGAGCTGTTTTTT
NA,TRBJ2-5,NA,TRBV11-2,CASSLNPTTQETQYF,TGTGCCAGCAGCTTAAACCCGACAACTCAAGAGACCCAGTACTTC
NA,TRBJ2-3,NA,TRBV18,CASSREQSSTDTQYF,TGTGCCAGCTCCCGGGAACAGTCTAGCACAGATACGCAGTATTTT
NA,TRBJ1-5,NA,TRBV20-1,CSASWQGNDNQPQHF,TGCAGTGCTAGTTGGCAGGGGAACGACAATCAGCCCCAGCATTTT
NA,TRBJ2-7,NA,TRBV9,CASSGTENYEQYF,TGTGCCAGCAGCGGGACAGAGAACTACGAGCAGTACTTC
NA,TRBJ1-1,NA,TRBV3-1/TRBV3-2,CASSQGYRTIEAFF,TGTGCCAGCAGCCAAGGGTACAGGACTATTGAAGCTTTCTTT
NA,TRBJ1-2,TRBD1,TRBV7-2,CASSMDRFGYTF,TGTGCCAGCAGCATGGACAGGTTTGGCTACACCTTC
NA,TRBJ2-2,NA,TRBV7-2,CASSRDWNTGELFF,TGTGCCAGCAGCCGCGACTGGAACACCGGGGAGCTGTTTTTT
NA,TRBJ1-3,NA,TRBV6-5,CASSSGTLTSGNTIYF,TGTGCCAGCAGTTCCGGGACTCTAACTTCTGGAAACACCATATATTTT
NA,TRBJ1-2,TRBD1,TRBV7-2,CASSSRGRGYGYTF,TGTGCCAGCAGCTCAAGGGGGCGAGGCTATGGCTACACCTTC
once,TRBJ1-2,TRBD1,TRBV15,CATSRGDSLGGSYGYTF,TGTGCCACCAGCAGAGGGGACAGCCTGGGGGGTAGCTATGGCTACACCTTC
NA,TRBJ2-3,TRBD2,TRBV18,CASSLIFRTSRDISTDTQYF,TGTGCCAGCTCACTCATATTTCGGACTAGCCGGGACATTAGCACAGATACGCAGTATTTT
NA,TRBJ2-7,TRBD2,TRBV5-1,CASSLATSGTPYEQYF,TGCGCCAGCAGCTTGGCGACTAGCGGGACACCCTACGAGCAGTACTTC
NA,TRBJ1-2,NA,TRBV29-1,CSVDNQGYRGYTF,TGCAGCGTTGATAACCAGGGGTATCGTGGCTACACCTTC
few,TRBJ2-3,TRBD2,TRBV7-3,CASSFSGRAGDTQYF,TGTGCCAGCAGCTTTAGCGGGAGGGCCGGAGATACGCAGTATTTT
NA,TRBJ1-2,NA,TRBV3-1/TRBV3-2,CASSQDSAGNYGYTF,TGTGCCAGCAGCCAAGATTCGGCAGGCAACTATGGCTACACCTTC
NA,TRBJ2-5,NA,TRBV14,CASSQGGRRQETQYF,TGTGCCAGCAGCCAAGGGGGGCGGAGACAAGAGACCCAGTACTTC
NA,TRBJ2-2,NA,TRBV6-5,CASSYRGTGELFF,TGTGCCAGCAGCTATAGGGGAACCGGGGAGCTGTTTTTT
NA,TRBJ2-3,TRBD2,TRBV6-2/TRBV6-3,CASSQLPGLAGGLTDTQYF,TGTGCCAGCAGCCAATTACCGGGACTAGCGGGAGGACTCACAGATACGCAGTATTTT
NA,TRBJ1-1,NA,TRBV5-5,CASSYRVGTEAFF,TGTGCCAGCAGCTACAGGGTTGGCACTGAAGCTTTCTTT